This paragraph covers one T cell receptor (beta chain) sequence. The record originates from a study of blood T cell repertoires in COVID-19. Looking at the study overall: The cDNA or gDNA used as material had been derived from T cells, B-cell-depleted T cells, or PBMCs.

The ends lost 6 bases at V and 7 bases at J; junction bases unmatched: 16. The CDR3 has 16 residues. CDR1 is SGHRS, CDR2 YFSETQ, per germline. Per the authors' pipeline: Counts of nucleated cells, estimated from reference gene primer amplification, were obtained. Clones were read by immunoSEQ multiplex PCR, and TCRdb kept only the in-frame ones, dropping some. That table gives V, J and clone size, and the DNA gave D and trimming. Among 100,000 to 150,000 clones, over 75% were seen once, and the ten largest hold approximately 4%. This receptor was obtained from a woman aged 55-69 years with acute or convalescent COVID-19. The sequenced material came from peripheral blood. The gene calls are TRBV5-1 and TRBJ2-1, with 7 bases fitting TRBD2. DNA for the CDR3: TGCGCCAGCACCTGGGGAGGGTCCCCGGGTAGGAATGAGCAGTTCTTC. Translating it yields CASTWGGSPGRNEQFF.